This TCR beta chain was identified during a study of T cell changes during pregnancy in multiple sclerosis. This table comes from immunoSEQ multiplex PCR, and its TCRdb copy is limited to in-frame clones, with some not included. The table lists tens of thousands of clones, roughly 96% of them singletons. The clonotype was recovered from a female donor with multiple sclerosis, enrolled in a pregnancy study. The source was peripheral blood, collected in the second trimester of pregnancy.

CDR3 in DNA: TGTGCCAGCAGAGAACATGGCCGCTCCAATCAGCCCCAGCATTTT. Translated, it gives CASREHGRSNQPQHF. V and J are TRBV6-5 and TRBJ1-5; D is unresolved. The CDR3 runs to 15 residues. The ends were cut back, 6 bases at V and 3 bases at J, with 15 bases in the middle. Germline V gives CDR1 MNHEY, CDR2 SVGAGI.